This T cell receptor beta chain originates from a study of chemoradiotherapy in HPV16-positive cancers (dated by TCRdb to between 2022 and 2023). Looking at the study overall: Candidate HPV-specific T-cell clones and common TCR motifs were defined by functional T-cell assays performed on cells from a couple of HPV16-positive patients. The study asked whether T-cell immunity against the HPV oncoproteins E6 and E7 changes during chemoradiotherapy and whether it affects survival. The candidate HPV-specific TCRs and motifs were subsequently tracked in TCR repertoires obtained from 90 or so patients with HPV-related cancers. Overall results and qualifications from the work: The functional definition of HPV-specific T cells was derived from only a couple of HPV16-positive patients, and the survival association was reported for HPV16-positive patients. Expansion of candidate HPV-specific clones and E7-related TCR motifs was observed in the tumor microenvironment during treatment, whereas no such expansion was observed for non-HPV-specific T cells. In HPV16-positive patients, expansion of HPV-responsive T cells during chemoradiotherapy was found to be associated with improved recurrence-free survival.

To prepare the library, the immunoSEQ multiplex PCR assay was applied. Sourced from immuneACCESS, this table was stored by TCRdb with only in-frame sequences that have V and J called. A share of the clones is absent; for the studies checked, an unresolved V gene accounts for under half, and the remainder has no known explanation. The sample includes 2,000 to 2,500 clones, with about two thirds observed a single time. Clones ranked in the top ten supply around 27% of the sample. Because repertoires were sampled repeatedly during chemoradiotherapy, clonal expansion in the tumor microenvironment could be followed. The germline V gene sets CDR1 to SQVTM and CDR2 to ANQGSEA. The cysteine opens and the phenylalanine closes a CDR3 of 12 amino acids. The kept DNA is CDR3 alone, 36 bases in frame from the first base. V sheds 5 bases and J sheds 7 bases, leaving 14 bases between their ends. Points on this clone: Its antigen is unknown. No per-base quality is available; no much larger clone lies one base away.

The source material was tumor tissue, sampled from a patient who underwent chemoradiotherapy. The rearranged chain carries TRBV29-1 and TRBJ1-2; matching of 6 bases hints at TRBD1 as the D gene. This receptor was taken from a human donor with HPV-associated anogenital cancer. The nucleotide sequence is TGCAGCGTTATCAGGGGCACCTCTGGCTACACCTTC. Its protein reads: CSVIRGTSGYTF.